The present T cell receptor beta chain was sequenced within a study of blood T cell repertoires in COVID-19 (dated by TCRdb to the early 2020s). General notes on the study: The collaborator samples originated in the United States, Italy and Spain and spanned the acute and convalescent phases of COVID-19. The prospective study material was composed of cDNA or gDNA derived from T cells, B-cell-depleted T cells, or PBMCs. Deeply sampled blood TCRbeta repertoires from subjects exposed to, actively infected with, or recovered from COVID-19 were included in the dataset. A freely available public database, intended as a resource for researchers studying the immune response to SARS-CoV-2, is where the repertoires were released. Samples were obtained from the ongoing ImmuneRACE study (first 160 participants) and from over 1,000 subjects provided by 6 global collaborators. The sample metadata nearly always contained a de-identified subject ID, COVID-19 status, age in years and sex. Where available, HLA class I and class II types were taken from metadata supplied by the sample provider and were not determined by assay-based typing.

TCRbeta CDR3 regions were amplified from genomic DNA using the immunoSEQ Assay, a bias-controlled multiplex PCR. Regarding the original processing steps: The number of nucleated cells in each sample was estimated by amplification of reference gene primers within the assay. To quantify the absolute abundance of each unique TCRbeta CDR3 rearrangement, sequence reads were collapsed and filtered. Productive Simpson clonality was computed per sample as the square root of Simpson's diversity index over productive rearrangements. In TCRdb, the immuneACCESS table is reduced to in-frame sequences with V and J assigned. These tables do not hold every clone; where another copy was compared, an unresolved V gene accounts for under half, and the others remain unexplained. V and J calls and clone size are copied from that table; D and trimming were computed from the DNA. The sample table lists approximately 140,000 clones, about 80% of them with a count of one. The top ten hold 5.5% to 7% of the sample.

The collaborating institutions used their own protocols to collect whole blood in K2EDTA tubes. For TCRbeta analysis, collaborators shipped samples as frozen whole blood, isolated PBMCs, or DNA extracted from either of those sample types. The germline V gene provides CDR1 MRHNA and CDR2 SNTAGT. Trimming removed 2 bases from V and 11 bases from J, leaving 10 bases between the germline ends. Including cysteine and phenylalanine, the CDR3 has 12 amino acids. The read is trimmed to its CDR3 DNA, 36 bases read in frame from base 1. About this clone itself: What this receptor recognizes is not known. No clone much larger than this one lies a single base away; base qualities are absent.

General findings and caveats noted by the study authors: The quantity of clinical and demographic metadata differed by source and by participant and was supplied without curation.

The chain couples TRBV6-4 to TRBJ2-1; TRBD1 is a weak D gene call, 6 bases matching. The sequencing input was peripheral blood. This clonotype originated in a human donor in a cohort sampled during active COVID-19. The sequenced DNA is TGTGCCAGCAGTGACCCCGGACAGAAGCAGTTCTTC. Translated, this gives CASSDPGQKQFF.